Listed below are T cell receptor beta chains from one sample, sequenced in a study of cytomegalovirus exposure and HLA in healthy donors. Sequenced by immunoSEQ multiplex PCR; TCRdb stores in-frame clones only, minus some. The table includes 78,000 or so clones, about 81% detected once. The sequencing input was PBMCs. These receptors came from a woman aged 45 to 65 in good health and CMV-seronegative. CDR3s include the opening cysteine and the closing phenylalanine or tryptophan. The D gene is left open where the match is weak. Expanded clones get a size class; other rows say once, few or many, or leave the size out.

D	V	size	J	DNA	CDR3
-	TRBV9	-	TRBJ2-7	TGTGCCAGCAGCTTCACAGATACCAATTACGAGCAGTACTTC	CASSFTDTNYEQYF
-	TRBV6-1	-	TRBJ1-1	TGTGCCAGCAGTGCGACCAGGGTTGGTGAAGCTTTCTTT	CASSATRVGEAFF
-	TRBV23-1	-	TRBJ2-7	TGCGCCAGCAGTCAAACTCGGGAGACCCACACCTACGAGCAGTACTTC	CASSQTRETHTYEQYF
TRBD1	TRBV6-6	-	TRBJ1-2	TGTGCCAGCAGCCCCCGGGACAGGAGTACGGGCTACACCTTC	CASSPRDRSTGYTF
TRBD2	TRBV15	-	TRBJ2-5	TGTGCCACCAGCAGGGCCGAGCGGGGGGGCCAAGAGACCCAGTACTTC	CATSRAERGGQETQYF
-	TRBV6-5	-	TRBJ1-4	TGTGCCAGCAGGCCCCAAGGGGTCGGAAGCGAAAAACTGTTTTTT	CASRPQGVGSEKLFF
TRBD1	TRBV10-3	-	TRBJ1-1	TGTGCCATCACCCGGACAGGGATGAACACTGAAGCTTTCTTT	CAITRTGMNTEAFF
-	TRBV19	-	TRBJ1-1	TGTGCCAGTAGTATCCCAGGGGCTATGAACACTGAAGCTTTCTTT	CASSIPGAMNTEAFF
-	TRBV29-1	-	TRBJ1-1	TGCAGCGTTGAAGACGTGGGGCGCGGTAGGGGCACTGAAGCTTTCTTT	CSVEDVGRGRGTEAFF
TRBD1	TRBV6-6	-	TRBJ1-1	TGTGCCAGCCTACTCCGTGGGACAGGGGTCACTGAAGCTTTCTTT	CASLLRGTGVTEAFF
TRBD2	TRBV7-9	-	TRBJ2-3	TGTGCCAGCAGCCCACGGGGACTAGCGGGAGCAGATACGCAGTATTTT	CASSPRGLAGADTQYF
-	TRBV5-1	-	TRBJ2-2	TGCGCCAGTCAATTAAACCGGGGGGCAGCCGGGGAGCTGTTTTTT	CASQLNRGAAGELFF
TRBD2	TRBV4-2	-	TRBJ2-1	TGTGCCAGCAGCCCCTCCCCGACTAGCGGGATGATAGGAAATGAGCAGTTCTTC	CASSPSPTSGMIGNEQFF
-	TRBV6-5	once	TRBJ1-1	TGTGCCAGCAGCCCGGGATCAACGGGGACTGAAGCTTTCTTT	CASSPGSTGTEAFF
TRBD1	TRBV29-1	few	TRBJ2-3	TGCAGCGTGAGACAGGGGGCGAAAGATACGCAGTATTTT	CSVRQGAKDTQYF
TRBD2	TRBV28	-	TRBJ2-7	TGTGCCAGCAGTTTTGGTCTAGCGGGAGACACTAAAAGGACGTACGAGCAGTACTTC	CASSFGLAGDTKRTYEQYF
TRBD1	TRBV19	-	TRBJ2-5	TGTGCCAGTAGTTTCCGGACAGGCGGAGAGACCCAGTACTTC	CASSFRTGGETQYF
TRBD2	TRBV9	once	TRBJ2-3	TGTGCCAGCAGCGTAGATACGGGAGGGACAGATACGCAGTATTTT	CASSVDTGGTDTQYF
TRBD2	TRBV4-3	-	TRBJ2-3	TGCGCCAGCAGCCAAGATCAGGCTAGCGGGGGGCCGGAATCCATCCCAGATACGCAGTATTTT	CASSQDQASGGPESIPDTQYF
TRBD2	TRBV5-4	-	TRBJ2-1	TGTGCCAGCAGCTTGGCCGGGACTAGCGGGGTGGGTGAGCAGTTCTTC	CASSLAGTSGVGEQFF
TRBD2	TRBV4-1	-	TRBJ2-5	TGCGCCAGCAGCCAAGATCCGTTAGCGGGGGCATACCAAGAGACCCAGTACTTC	CASSQDPLAGAYQETQYF
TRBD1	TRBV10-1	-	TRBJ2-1	TGCGCCAGCAGTTCTACAAGGACAGGGTATGAGCAGTTCTTC	CASSSTRTGYEQFF
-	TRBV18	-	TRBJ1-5	TGTGCCAGCTCTCAGGATAGCAATCAGCCCCAGCATTTT	CASSQDSNQPQHF
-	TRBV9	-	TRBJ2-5	TGTGCCAGCAGCGTACACCGTACAAGGGATTGGGAGCAGTACTTC	CASSVHRTRDWEQYF
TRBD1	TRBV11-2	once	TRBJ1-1	TGTGCCAGCAGCTTACAAGGGACAGGGAGGGTGTTCACTGAAGCTTTCTTT	CASSLQGTGRVFTEAFF
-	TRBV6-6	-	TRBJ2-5	TGTGCCAGCAGTCTAGAAGAGACCCAGTACTTC	CASSLEETQYF
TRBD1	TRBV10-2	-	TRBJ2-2	TGCGCCAGCAGTCTGAGTTACGGGACAGGGGGGACCGGGGAGCTGTTTTTT	CASSLSYGTGGTGELFF
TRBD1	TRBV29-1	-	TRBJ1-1	TGCAGCGTTGGGGGACAGTTTAGTACTGAAGCTTTCTTT	CSVGGQFSTEAFF
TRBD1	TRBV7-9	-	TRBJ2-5	TGTGCCAGCAGCCCTGGACAGGGGGCCGCAGAGACCCAGTACTTC	CASSPGQGAAETQYF
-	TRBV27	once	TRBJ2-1	TGTGCCAGCAGTTTATCGATTACAGGGTCCTACAATGAGCAGTTCTTC	CASSLSITGSYNEQFF
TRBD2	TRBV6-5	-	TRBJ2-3	TGTGCCAGCAGACGTATTAGCGGGATGTCCGATACGCAGTATTTT	CASRRISGMSDTQYF
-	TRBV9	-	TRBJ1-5	TGTGCCAGCAGTCCTACAGGGCTTAGCAATCAGCCCCAGCATTTT	CASSPTGLSNQPQHF
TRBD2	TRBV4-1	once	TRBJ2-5	TGCGCCAGCAGCCCGACACCACTAGCGGGGGACGCAACCCAGTACTTC	CASSPTPLAGDATQYF
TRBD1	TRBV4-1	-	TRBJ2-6	TGCGCCAGCGGGACAGCGGCCAACGTCCTGACTTTC	CASGTAANVLTF
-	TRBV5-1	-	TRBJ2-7	TGCGCCAGCAGCTTGGGAGCAGGGACCTACGAGCAGTACTTC	CASSLGAGTYEQYF
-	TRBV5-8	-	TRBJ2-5	TGTGCCAGCAGCTTGTTATCTCAAGAGACCCAGTACTTC	CASSLLSQETQYF
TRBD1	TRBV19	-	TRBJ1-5	TGTGCCAGTAGTATAGATACAGGGGCTAATCAGCCCCAGCATTTT	CASSIDTGANQPQHF
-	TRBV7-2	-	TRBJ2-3	TGTGCCAGCAGCCGTCGTGGGGGCTCTCATAGCACAGATACGCAGTATTTT	CASSRRGGSHSTDTQYF
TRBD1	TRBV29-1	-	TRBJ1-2	TGCAGCGTTGACCGGGACAGGGAGAACTATGGCTACACCTTC	CSVDRDRENYGYTF
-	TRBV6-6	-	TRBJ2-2	TGTGCCAGCAGTTCGAGAACGCCGGGAACCGGGGAGCTGTTGTTT	CASSSRTPGTGELLF
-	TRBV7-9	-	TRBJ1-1	TGTGCCAGCAGCTCCCCCCCGCGATTT	CASSSPPRF
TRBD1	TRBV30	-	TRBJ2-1	TGTGCCTGGAGGGACAGGGCCTACAATGAGCAGTTCTTC	CAWRDRAYNEQFF
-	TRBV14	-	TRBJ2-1	TGTGCCAGCAGCCACGGACAGACCCCCTACAATGAGCAGTTCTTC	CASSHGQTPYNEQFF